In its sample, the clone carrying this T cell receptor (beta chain) was seen a few times. Its specificity is not known. The sample is drawn from a study of blood T cells in healthy people across ages. Findings and caveats of the study: CMV infection status of these donors was not known.

Together with a sample-barcoded 5' primer, a J-beta primer mix was included in a second PCR lasting about 7 to 11 cycles. TCRdb ran MiXCR on the 5' RACE reads and lists one entry per CDR3 protein. The table has 1.4 million or so distinct CDR3 sequences, approximately 39% seen once. Sample donors were healthy Caucasian individuals that came from Russia, aged 6 to 90. The CDR3 sequence is 14 residues long. The germline CDR1 and CDR2 sequences are MNHEY and SMNVEV (reference sequence). The chain recombines TRBV27 with TRBJ2-4; possibly TRBD2 for D (6 bases). The closer fit of TRBJ2-7 to the DNA end suggests the J call may be wrong. The sequence derives from a woman aged 18-29 years in good health. Material for sequencing was blood. CDR3 loop: CASSLSPSGVEQYF. The CDR3 DNA follows: TGTGCCAGCAGTTTATCTCCCTCGGGGGTCGAGCAGTACTTC.